The sequence of this T cell receptor (beta chain) was determined in a study of blood T cell repertoires in COVID-19. Study context: Collection of acute and convalescent COVID-19 samples took place in the United States, Italy and Spain. PBMCs, B-cell-depleted T cells, or T cells were the source of the cDNA or gDNA that made up the material.

This CDR3 is 15 amino acids long. CDR1 and CDR2 (germline): SGHRS, YFSETQ. Trimming took 3 bases from V and 7 from J; bases not matched to a gene: 7. Original processing methods: Cell counts per sample came from amplifying reference gene primers. Assay: immunoSEQ multiplex PCR; the TCRdb copy retains only in-frame clones and omits some. Clonal size and the V and J genes are those of that table, whereas D and trimming came from the DNA. The sample has roughly 300,000 clones, more than 70% seen once. The sequencing input was peripheral blood. The rearrangement uses TRBV5-1 and TRBJ2-2; 9 bases map to TRBD1. This receptor was identified in a woman between 45 and 60 years old who had recovered from COVID-19. CDR3: CASSWDRVVSGELFF. The CDR3 nucleotides are TGCGCCAGCAGCTGGGACAGGGTTGTTAGCGGGGAGCTGTTTTTT.